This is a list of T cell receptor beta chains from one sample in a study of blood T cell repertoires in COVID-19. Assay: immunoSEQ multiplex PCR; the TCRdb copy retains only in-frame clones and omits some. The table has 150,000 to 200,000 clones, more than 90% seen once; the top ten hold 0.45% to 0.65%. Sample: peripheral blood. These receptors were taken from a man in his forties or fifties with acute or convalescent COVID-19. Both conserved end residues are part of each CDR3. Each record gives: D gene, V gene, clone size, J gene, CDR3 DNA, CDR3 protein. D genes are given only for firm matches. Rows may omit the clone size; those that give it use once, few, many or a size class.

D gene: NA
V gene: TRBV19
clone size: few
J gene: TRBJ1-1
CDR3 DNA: TGTGCCAGTAGTATAGTCGCAGGGCTCACTGAAGCTTTCTTT
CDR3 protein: CASSIVAGLTEAFF

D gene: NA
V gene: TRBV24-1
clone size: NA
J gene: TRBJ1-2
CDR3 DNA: TGTGCCACCAGGCCAAGCGGTTCCTATGGCTACACCTTC
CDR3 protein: CATRPSGSYGYTF

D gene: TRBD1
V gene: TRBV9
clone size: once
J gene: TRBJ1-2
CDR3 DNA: TGTGCCAGCAGCGTTAGCACAGGGGACTATGGCTACACCTTC
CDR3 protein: CASSVSTGDYGYTF

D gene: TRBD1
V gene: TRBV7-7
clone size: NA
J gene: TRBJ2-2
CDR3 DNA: TGTGCTAGCAGCCGAACAGGGGTTTCAGGGGAGCTGTTTTTT
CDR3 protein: CASSRTGVSGELFF

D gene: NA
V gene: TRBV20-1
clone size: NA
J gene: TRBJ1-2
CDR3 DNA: TGCAGTGCTAGCTCCTATGGCTACACCTTC
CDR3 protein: CSASSYGYTF

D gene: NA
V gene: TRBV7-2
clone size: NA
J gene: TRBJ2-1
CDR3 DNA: TGTGCCAGCAGCTTATGGCCCTCCAATGAGCAGTTCTTC
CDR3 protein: CASSLWPSNEQFF

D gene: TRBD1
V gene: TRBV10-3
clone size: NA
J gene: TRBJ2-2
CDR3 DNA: TGTGCCATCAGTTTACAGGGGGAAGCCGGGGAGCTGTTTTTT
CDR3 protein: CAISLQGEAGELFF

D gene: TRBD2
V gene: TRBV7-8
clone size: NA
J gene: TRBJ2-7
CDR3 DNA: TGTGCCAGCAGGAATGGACTAGCGGGATCGAACGAGCAGTACTTC
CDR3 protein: CASRNGLAGSNEQYF

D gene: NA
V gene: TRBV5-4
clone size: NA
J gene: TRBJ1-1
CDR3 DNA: TGTGCCAGCAGCTTAAGAGGAGGGGAGGCTTTCTTT
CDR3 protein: CASSLRGGEAFF

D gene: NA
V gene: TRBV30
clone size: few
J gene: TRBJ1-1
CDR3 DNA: TGTGCCTGTACCGGGCCCCAGGGGAACACTGAAGCTTTCTTT
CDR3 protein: CACTGPQGNTEAFF

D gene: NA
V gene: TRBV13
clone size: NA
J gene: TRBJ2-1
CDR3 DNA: TGTGCCAGCAGCCAGCAGGGTATTGAGCAGTTCTTC
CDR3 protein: CASSQQGIEQFF

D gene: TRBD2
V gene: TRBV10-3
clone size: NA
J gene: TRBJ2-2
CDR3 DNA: TGTGCCACCTCGACTAGCGGGGCCACCGGGGAGCTGTTTTTT
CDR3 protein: CATSTSGATGELFF

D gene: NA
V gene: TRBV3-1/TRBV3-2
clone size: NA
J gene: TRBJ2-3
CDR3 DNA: TGTGCCAGCAGCCAAGGTCGAGGGGGTGCAGATACGCAGTATTTT
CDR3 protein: CASSQGRGGADTQYF

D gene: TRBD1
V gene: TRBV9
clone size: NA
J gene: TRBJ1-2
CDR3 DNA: TGTGCCAGCAGCGCACGTGGGACAGAAGAGAACTATGGCTACACCTTC
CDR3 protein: CASSARGTEENYGYTF

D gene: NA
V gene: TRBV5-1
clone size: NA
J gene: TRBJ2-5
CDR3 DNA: TGCGCCAGCAGCTTGAATGTGGCCCCACAAGAGACCCAGTACTTC
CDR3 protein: CASSLNVAPQETQYF

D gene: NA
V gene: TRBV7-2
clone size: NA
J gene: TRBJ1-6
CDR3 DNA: TGTGCCAGCAGCCTACAGGGCGATAATTCACCCCTCCACTTT
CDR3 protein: CASSLQGDNSPLHF

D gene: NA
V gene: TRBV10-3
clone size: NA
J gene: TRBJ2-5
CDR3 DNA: TGTGCCATCAGTGAGGTTAGAGAGACCCAGTACTTC
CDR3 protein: CAISEVRETQYF

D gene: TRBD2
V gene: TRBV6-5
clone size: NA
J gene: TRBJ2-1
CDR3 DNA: TGTGCCAGCAGTCCACAACTAGCGGGGGAGAATGAGCAGTTCTTC
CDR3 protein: CASSPQLAGENEQFF

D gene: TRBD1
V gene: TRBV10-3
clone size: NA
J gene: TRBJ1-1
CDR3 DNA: TGTGCCATCAGTGCCTCAGGGGGTGAAGCTTTCTTT
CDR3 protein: CAISASGGEAFF

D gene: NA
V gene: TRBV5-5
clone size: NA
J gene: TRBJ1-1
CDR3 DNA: TGTGCCAGCAGCTTCGACAGCCGCAACACTGAAGCTTTCTTT
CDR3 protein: CASSFDSRNTEAFF

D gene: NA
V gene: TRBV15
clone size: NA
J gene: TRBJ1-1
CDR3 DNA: TGTGCCACCAGCTCCCACGGGGACACTGAAGCTTTCTTT
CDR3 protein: CATSSHGDTEAFF

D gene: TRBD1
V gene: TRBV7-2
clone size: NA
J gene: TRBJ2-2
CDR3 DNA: TGTGCCAGCAGCCTTCAGGGGGACGTGGTCACCGGGGAGCTGTTTTTT
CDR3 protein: CASSLQGDVVTGELFF

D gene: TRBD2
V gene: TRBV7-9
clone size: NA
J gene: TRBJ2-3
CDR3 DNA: TGTGCCAGCAGCCCCTCGGGACTAGCGGGCACAGATACGCAGTATTTT
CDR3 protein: CASSPSGLAGTDTQYF

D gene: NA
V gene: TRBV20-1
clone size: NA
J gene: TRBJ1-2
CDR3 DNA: TGCAGTGCCCGGCGGGGAAATGGCTACACCTTC
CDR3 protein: CSARRGNGYTF

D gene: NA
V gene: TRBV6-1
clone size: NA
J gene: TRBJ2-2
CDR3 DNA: TGTGCCAGCAGTGAATCGTTGGCGGGGAACACCGGGGAGCTGTTTTTT
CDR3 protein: CASSESLAGNTGELFF

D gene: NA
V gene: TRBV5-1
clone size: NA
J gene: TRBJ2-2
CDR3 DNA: TGCGCCAGCAGTGACAGATCCATGAACACCGGGGAGCTGTTTTTT
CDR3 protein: CASSDRSMNTGELFF

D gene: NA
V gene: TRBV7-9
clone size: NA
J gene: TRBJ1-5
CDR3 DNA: TGTGCCAGCTCCTGGGGGGGGAGCAATCAGCCCCAGCATTTT
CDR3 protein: CASSWGGSNQPQHF

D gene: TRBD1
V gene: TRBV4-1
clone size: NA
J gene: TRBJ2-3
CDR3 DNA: TGCGCCAGCAGCCACGCAGGGGGTGGAGGCACAGATACGCAGTATTTT
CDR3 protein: CASSHAGGGGTDTQYF

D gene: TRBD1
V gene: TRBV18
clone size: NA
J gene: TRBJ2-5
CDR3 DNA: TGTGCCAGCTCACAGAATCCCGGGACAGGGGAAGCAGAGACCCAGTACTTC
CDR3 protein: CASSQNPGTGEAETQYF

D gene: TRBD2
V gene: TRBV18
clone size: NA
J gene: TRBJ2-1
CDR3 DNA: TGTGCCAGCTCACCAGCGGGAGCAACCTACAATGAGCAGTTCTTC
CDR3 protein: CASSPAGATYNEQFF

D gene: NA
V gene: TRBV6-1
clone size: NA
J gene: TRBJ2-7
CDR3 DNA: TGTGCCAGCAGTGACAGAACCTACGAGCAGTACTTC
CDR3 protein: CASSDRTYEQYF

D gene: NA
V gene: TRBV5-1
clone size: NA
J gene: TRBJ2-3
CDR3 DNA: TGCGCCAGCAGCTTGCTGGGGGCTAGCACAGATACGCAGTATTTT
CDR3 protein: CASSLLGASTDTQYF

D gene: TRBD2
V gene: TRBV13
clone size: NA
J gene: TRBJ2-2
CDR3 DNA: TGTGCCAGCAGAAAAACTAGCGGCCAAAACACCGGGGAGCTGTTTTTT
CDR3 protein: CASRKTSGQNTGELFF

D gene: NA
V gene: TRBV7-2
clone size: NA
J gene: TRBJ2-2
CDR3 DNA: TGTGCCAGCAGCTTAATACCGCTCGTTAGCGGGGAGCTGTTTTTT
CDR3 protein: CASSLIPLVSGELFF